The 2 T cell receptor beta chains listed next were all sequenced from one sample in a study of blood T cell repertoires in COVID-19. Using immunoSEQ multiplex PCR, the repertoire was profiled, and TCRdb retains in-frame clones only, with some absent. Of some 120,000 clones listed, about 80% are singletons. Input material: peripheral blood. All receptors come from a woman aged 50 to 60 with acute or convalescent COVID-19.

The gene calls are TRBV19 and TRBJ2-1; the D gene is possibly TRBD2 (6 bases). This CDR3 has 14 amino acids. Germline CDR1 is LNHDA and CDR2 is SQIVND (reference sequence). V was trimmed by 2 bases and J by 5 bases, leaving 10 bases between them. The CDR3: CASSIIWGDNEQFF. The CDR3 nucleotides are TGTGCCAGTAGTATAATCTGGGGGGACAATGAGCAGTTCTTC.

The chain has TRBV6-2 or TRBV6-3 and TRBJ2-7, with 7 bases that match TRBD2. The CDR3 is made up of 14 amino acids. Germline CDR1 reads MNHEY; CDR2 reads SVGEGT. Trimming cost V 2 bases and J 0 bases; bases outside gene matches: 1. The CDR3 loop reads CASSYGTNSYEQYF. For the CDR3, the DNA is TGTGCCAGCAGTTACGGGACTAACTCCTACGAGCAGTACTTC.